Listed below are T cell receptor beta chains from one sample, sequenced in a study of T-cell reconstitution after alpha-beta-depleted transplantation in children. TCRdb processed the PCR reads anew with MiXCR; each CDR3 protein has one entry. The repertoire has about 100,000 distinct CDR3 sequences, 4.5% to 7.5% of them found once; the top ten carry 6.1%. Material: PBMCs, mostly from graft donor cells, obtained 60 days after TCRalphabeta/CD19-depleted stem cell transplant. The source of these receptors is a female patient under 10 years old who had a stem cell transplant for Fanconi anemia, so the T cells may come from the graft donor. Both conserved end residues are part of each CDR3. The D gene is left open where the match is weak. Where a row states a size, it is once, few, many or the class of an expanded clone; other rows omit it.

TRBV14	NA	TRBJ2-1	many	TGTGCCAGCAGTCAGGGGCGGGTGCAGCAGTTCTTC	CASSQGRVQQFF
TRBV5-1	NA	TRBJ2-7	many	TGCGCCAGCAGCTTGGCTTTGGCTCCGGGACCTTTTTACGAGCAGTACTTC	CASSLALAPGPFYEQYF
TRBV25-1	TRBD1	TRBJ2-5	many	TGTGCCAGCAGTGCACCAACAGGGGCAGAGACCCAGTACTTC	CASSAPTGAETQYF
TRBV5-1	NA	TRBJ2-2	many	TGCGCCAGCAGCTTGGTCCAGGCCAACACCGGGGAGCTGTTTTTT	CASSLVQANTGELFF
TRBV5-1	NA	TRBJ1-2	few	TGCGCCAGCAGCTTGATGGCCGACCTCTTCTATGGCTACACCTTC	CASSLMADLFYGYTF
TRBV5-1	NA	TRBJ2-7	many	TGCGCCAGCAGCTTTGACACCTTGATCGAGCAGTACTTC	CASSFDTLIEQYF
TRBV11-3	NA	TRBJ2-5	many	TGTGCCAGCAGCTTAGGTGTGACAGACCAAGAGACCCAGTACTTC	CASSLGVTDQETQYF
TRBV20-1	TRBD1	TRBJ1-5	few	TGCAGTGTGACAGGGGACAGCAATCAGCCCCAGCATTTT	CSVTGDSNQPQHF
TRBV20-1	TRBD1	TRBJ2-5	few	TGCAGTGCTAGCCCGGGACAGGACCAAGAGACCCAGTACTTC	CSASPGQDQETQYF
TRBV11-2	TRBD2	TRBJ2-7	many	TGTGCCAGCAGCCCGAGACGAGGGGGTCTAGCGGGAACCTACGAGCAGTACTTC	CASSPRRGGLAGTYEQYF
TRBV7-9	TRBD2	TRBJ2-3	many	TGTGCCAGCAGCTTAGGGGGACTAGCGAGGGATACGCAGTATTTT	CASSLGGLARDTQYF
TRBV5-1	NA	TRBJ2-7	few	TGCGCCAGCAGCCTGGGCGGGACTGCTAACGGGGTCGAGCAGTACTTC	CASSLGGTANGVEQYF
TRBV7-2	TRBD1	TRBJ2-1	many	TGTGCCAGCAGCCGCAGGACAGGTCCCAATGAGCAGTTCTTC	CASSRRTGPNEQFF
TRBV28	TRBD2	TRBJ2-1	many	TGTGCCAGCAGTTCTAGCGGGAGGGCCAATGAGCAGTTCTTC	CASSSSGRANEQFF
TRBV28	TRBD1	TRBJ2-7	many	TGTGCCAGCAGCCAACCCAGGGGGCGATCCTACGAGCAGTACTTC	CASSQPRGRSYEQYF
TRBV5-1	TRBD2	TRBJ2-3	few	TGCGCCAGCACGGAGGCGGGAGCGGGAGATACGCAGTATTTT	CASTEAGAGDTQYF
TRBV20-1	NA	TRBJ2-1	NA	TGCTGCGCTAGAGGATCCTTCGGGGGCGCCTACAATGAGCAGTTCTTC	CCARGSFGGAYNEQFF
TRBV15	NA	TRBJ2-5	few	TGTGCCACCAGCAGAGTGGGGTCACAGGGCCGGGGATCGGAGACCCAGTACTTC	CATSRVGSQGRGSETQYF
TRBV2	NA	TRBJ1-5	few	TGTGCCAGCAGTGACAGCAGTTCCAATCAGCCCCAGCATTTT	CASSDSSSNQPQHF
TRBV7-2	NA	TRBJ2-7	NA	TGTGCCAGCAGCCCTCGAACAGGGGGGGCCCTCTACGAGCAGTACTTC	CASSPRTGGALYEQYF
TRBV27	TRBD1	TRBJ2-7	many	TGTGCCAGCAGTTTCGGGACAGGACTATACGAGCAGTACTTC	CASSFGTGLYEQYF
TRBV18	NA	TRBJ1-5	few	TGTGCCAGCTCACCAGGGAGGCATCAGCCCCAGCATTTT	CASSPGRHQPQHF
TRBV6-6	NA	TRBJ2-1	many	TGTGCCAGCAGCTCCCCGGTCAATGAGCAGTTCTTC	CASSSPVNEQFF
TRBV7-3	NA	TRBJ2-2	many	TGTGCCAGCAGCTTACCCCCACAACGGGAGCTGTTTTTT	CASSLPPQRELFF
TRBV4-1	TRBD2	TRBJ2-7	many	TGCGCCAGCAGCCAAGATGACCCCGGGACTAGCGGGAGAGGGGACTCCTACGAGCAGTACTTC	CASSQDDPGTSGRGDSYEQYF
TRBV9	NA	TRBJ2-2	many	TGTGCCAGCAGCGACTTGGTGGCGAACACCGGGGAGCTGTTTTTT	CASSDLVANTGELFF
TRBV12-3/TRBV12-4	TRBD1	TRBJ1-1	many	TGTGCCAGCAGTTCGAGCGGGACAGTCACTGAAGCTTTCTTT	CASSSSGTVTEAFF
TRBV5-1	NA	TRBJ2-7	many	TGCGCCAGCAGCTTCGGGGTGAGCTCCTACGAGCAGTACTTC	CASSFGVSSYEQYF
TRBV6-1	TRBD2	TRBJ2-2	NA	TGTGCCACCAGACTAGCGGGAATAACCGGGGAGCTGTTTTTT	CATRLAGITGELFF
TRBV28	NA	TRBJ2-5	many	TGTGCCAGCAGCCATAATTATGTCCCACAAGAGACCCAGTACTTC	CASSHNYVPQETQYF
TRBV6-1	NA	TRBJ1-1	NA	TGTGCCAGCAGTGAAGACTTGGGACTATACACTGAAGCTTTCTTT	CASSEDLGLYTEAFF
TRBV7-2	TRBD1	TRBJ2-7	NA	TGTGCCAGCAGCTTATTGCAGGGGGCGGTAATGTACTTC	CASSLLQGAVMYF
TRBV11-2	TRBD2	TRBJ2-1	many	TGTGCCAGCAGCCATCCGCCCCGGACTAGCGGGAGCAATGAGCAGTTCTTC	CASSHPPRTSGSNEQFF
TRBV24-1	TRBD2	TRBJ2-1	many	TGTGCCACCAGCCCGGGACTAGCGGGGGCCGAAGCCTACAATGAGCAGTTCTTC	CATSPGLAGAEAYNEQFF
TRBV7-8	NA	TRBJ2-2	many	TGTGCCAGCAGCTTCAGGGTGAACACCGGGGAGCTGTTTTTT	CASSFRVNTGELFF
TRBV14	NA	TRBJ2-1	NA	TGTGCCAGCAGCTCCTACCTTGAGCAGTTCTTC	CASSSYLEQFF
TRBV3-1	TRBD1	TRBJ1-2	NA	TGTGCCAGCAGCCAATACACAAGACAGGGCGGAAACTATGGCTACACCTTC	CASSQYTRQGGNYGYTF
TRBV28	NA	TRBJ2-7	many	TGTGCCAGCAGTTTAATCTTAGGGTGGGGTAAAGCGTACGAGCAGTACTTC	CASSLILGWGKAYEQYF
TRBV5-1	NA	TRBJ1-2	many	TGCGCCAGCAGCTATGACAGTCACTATGGCTACACCTTC	CASSYDSHYGYTF
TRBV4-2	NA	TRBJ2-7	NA	TGTGCCAGCAGCCAAGATTCCGGCTACGAGCAGTACTTC	CASSQDSGYEQYF
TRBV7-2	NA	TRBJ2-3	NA	TGTGTCAGCAGTGAGCCAATCTCCACAGATACGCAGTATTTT	CVSSEPISTDTQYF
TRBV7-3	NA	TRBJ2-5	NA	TGTGCCAGCAGCTTAACAGGGGCGGCCCAAGAGACCCAGTACTTC	CASSLTGAAQETQYF
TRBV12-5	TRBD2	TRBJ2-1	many	TGTGCTAGTGGCTTTACCACTAGCGGGAGGGCCAAGGAGCAGTTCTTC	CASGFTTSGRAKEQFF
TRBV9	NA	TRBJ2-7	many	TGTGCCAGCAGCGTAGCTGGGGAGTCCTACGAGCAGTACTTC	CASSVAGESYEQYF
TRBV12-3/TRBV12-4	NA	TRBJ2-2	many	TGTGCCAGCAGTTTGCTGCTTCGCTCAGGGGAGCTGTTTTTT	CASSLLLRSGELFF